The source of this T cell receptor (beta chain) is a study of cytomegalovirus exposure and HLA in healthy donors. PCR involved 60 Vbeta and 13 Jbeta primers. Clones were read by immunoSEQ multiplex PCR, and TCRdb kept only the in-frame ones, dropping some. The table records 60,000 to 85,000 clones, 60% to 85% of them present only once. General study points: Trimming of TCR beta V- and J-genes showed a link, identified in a later analysis, to a missense DCLRE1C variant.

Healthy bone marrow donors made up the donors. The table lists this clone with a few counts. Its matching antigen is unknown. The CDR3 has 13 residues. The germline gives CDR1 MDHEN, CDR2 SYDVKM. With 6 bases removed from V and 4 bases from J, the gap between germline ends came to 10 bases. V and J are TRBV28 and TRBJ1-5; D is unresolved. Sequenced material: PBMCs. The clonotype was recovered from a middle-aged man in good health and CMV-seronegative. CDR3 in amino acids: CASRPYTNQPQHF. For the CDR3, the DNA is TGTGCCAGCAGACCCTATACTAATCAGCCCCAGCATTTT.